These 3 T cell receptor beta chains share one sample of origin, sequenced in a study of blood T cells in healthy people across ages. Then a second PCR, running roughly 7 to 11 cycles, was carried out with a sample-barcoded 5' primer and a J-beta primer mix. MiXCR, run by TCRdb on the 5' RACE reads, gives a single entry per CDR3 protein. The sample carries some 700,000 distinct CDR3 sequences, approximately 21% recorded once. Sequencing used blood. All receptors come from a man aged 70 or older in good health.

This clonotype was counted between two and nine times. The chain uses TRBV20-1 and TRBJ1-4, with a possible D match to TRBD1 (6 bases). V was cut by 2 bases and J by 2 bases, with 9 bases left in between. The CDR3 consists of 14 residues. Germline V gene data show CDR1 as DFQATT and CDR2 as SNEGSKA (reference sequence). The CDR3 DNA reads TGCAGTGCTAGACGACAGGAGACTAATGAAAAACTGTTTTTT. It is translated as CSARRQETNEKLFF.

This clonotype was observed a single time. This chain uses TRBV7-3 with TRBJ2-5; the D is unclear. This CDR3 has 13 amino acids. Trimming shortened V by 1 base and J by 2 bases, and 5 bases separated the two germline ends. Germline V gene data show CDR1 as SGHTA and CDR2 as FQGTGA. In nucleotides, the CDR3 is TGTGCCAGCAGCTTAAGCCAGCAAGAGACCCAGTACTTC. Its translation is CASSLSQQETQYF.

This chain links TRBV11-2 with TRBJ2-5, with a tentative D call TRBD2 (7 bases). CDR1 is SGHAT, CDR2 FQNNGV, per germline. The CDR3 runs 21 residues. Between the trimmed V and J ends, which lost 2 bases and 4 bases, there was a span of 32 bases. The CDR3 sequence is CASSLRSSTKGGGRGRETQYF. CDR3 in DNA: TGTGCCAGCAGCTTAAGGTCCTCCACCAAGGGGGGCGGGAGAGGTAGAGAGACCCAGTACTTC.